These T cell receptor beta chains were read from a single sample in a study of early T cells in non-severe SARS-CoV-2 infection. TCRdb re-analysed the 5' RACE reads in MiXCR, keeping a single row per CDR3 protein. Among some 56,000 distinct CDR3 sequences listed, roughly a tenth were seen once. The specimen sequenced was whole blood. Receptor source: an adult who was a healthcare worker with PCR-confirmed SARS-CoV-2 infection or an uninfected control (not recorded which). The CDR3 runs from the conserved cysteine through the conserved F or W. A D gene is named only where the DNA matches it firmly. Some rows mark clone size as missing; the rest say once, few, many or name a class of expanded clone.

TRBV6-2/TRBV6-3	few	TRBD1	CASSAGTGAETQYF
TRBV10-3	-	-	CATRRLGSSHNEQFF
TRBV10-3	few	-	CAISVNGGPYEQYF
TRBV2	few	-	CASNENGEAQFF
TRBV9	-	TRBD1	CASSRGGGQGADTQYF
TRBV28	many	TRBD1	CASSLEGQGTDTQYF
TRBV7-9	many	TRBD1	CASSLGFIGTGFIEQYF
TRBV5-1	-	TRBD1	CASSLETGGNTEAFF
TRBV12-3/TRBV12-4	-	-	CASSWGPSSYEQYF
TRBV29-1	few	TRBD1	CSAGQGAFYGYTF
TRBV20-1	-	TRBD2	CSAPRTSGSHIQYF
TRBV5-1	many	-	CASSRGTENTEAFF
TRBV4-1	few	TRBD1	CASSQVLPGQGYTGELFF
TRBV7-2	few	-	CASSLTDTPSGANVLTF
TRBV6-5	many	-	CASSYSPDANTGELFF
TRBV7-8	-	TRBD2	CASSVGTNRISDEQFF